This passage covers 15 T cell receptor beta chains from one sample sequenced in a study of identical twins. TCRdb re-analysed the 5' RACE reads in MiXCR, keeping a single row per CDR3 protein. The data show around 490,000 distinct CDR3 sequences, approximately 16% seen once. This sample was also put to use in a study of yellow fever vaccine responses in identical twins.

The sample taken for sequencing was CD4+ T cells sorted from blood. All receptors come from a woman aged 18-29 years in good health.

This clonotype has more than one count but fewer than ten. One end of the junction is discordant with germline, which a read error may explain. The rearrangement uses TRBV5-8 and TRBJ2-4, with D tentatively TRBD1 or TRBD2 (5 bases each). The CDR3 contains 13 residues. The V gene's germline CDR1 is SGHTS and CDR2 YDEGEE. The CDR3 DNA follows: TGTGCCAGCAGCACATTCGGGACGGCCGAGGGGCGGTTC. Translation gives CASSTFGTAEGRF.

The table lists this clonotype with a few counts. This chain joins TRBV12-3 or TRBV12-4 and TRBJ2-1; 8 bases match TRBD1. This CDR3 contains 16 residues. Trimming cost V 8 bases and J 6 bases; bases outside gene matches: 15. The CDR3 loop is CASAPRRQGAFNEQFF. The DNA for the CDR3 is TGTGCCAGCGCGCCAAGGCGGCAGGGGGCTTTCAATGAGCAGTTCTTC.

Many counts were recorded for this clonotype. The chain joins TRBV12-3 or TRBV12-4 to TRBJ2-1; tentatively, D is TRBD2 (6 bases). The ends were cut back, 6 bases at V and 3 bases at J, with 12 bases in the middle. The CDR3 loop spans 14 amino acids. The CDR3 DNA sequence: TGTGCCAGCAGCCGGTGGAGGGACTACAATGAGCAGTTCTTC. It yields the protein CASSRWRDYNEQFF.

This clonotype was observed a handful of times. DNA for the CDR3: TGTGCCAGCAGCTTTCGGTGGTTCGACACAGATACGCAGTATTTT. This sequence encodes CASSFRWFDTDTQYF. The chain has TRBV11-2 and TRBJ2-3; D gene ambiguous. V was cut by 3 bases and J by 2 bases, with 12 bases left in between. The V gene's germline CDR1 is SGHAT and CDR2 FQNNGV. CDR3 size: 15 residues.

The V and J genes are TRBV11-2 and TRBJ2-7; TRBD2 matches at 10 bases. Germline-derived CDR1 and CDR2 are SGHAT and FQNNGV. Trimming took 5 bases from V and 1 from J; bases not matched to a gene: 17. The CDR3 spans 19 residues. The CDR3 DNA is TGTGCCAGCAGCCAGTCCCGGGCTAGCGGGAGTATAGGGTCCTACGAGCAGTACTTC. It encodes CASSQSRASGSIGSYEQYF.

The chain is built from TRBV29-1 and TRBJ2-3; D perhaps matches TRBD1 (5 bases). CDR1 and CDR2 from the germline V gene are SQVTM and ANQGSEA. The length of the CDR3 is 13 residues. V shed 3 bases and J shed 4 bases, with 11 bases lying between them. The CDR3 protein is CSVDKTASDTQYF. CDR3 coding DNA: TGCAGCGTTGATAAGACAGCTTCAGATACGCAGTATTTT.

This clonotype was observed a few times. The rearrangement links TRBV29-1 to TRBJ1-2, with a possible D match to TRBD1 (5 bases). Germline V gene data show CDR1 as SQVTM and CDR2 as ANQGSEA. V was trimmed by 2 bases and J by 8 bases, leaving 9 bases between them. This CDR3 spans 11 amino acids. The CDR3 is CSVERQRGYTF. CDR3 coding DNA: TGCAGCGTTGAACGACAGCGCGGCTACACCTTC.

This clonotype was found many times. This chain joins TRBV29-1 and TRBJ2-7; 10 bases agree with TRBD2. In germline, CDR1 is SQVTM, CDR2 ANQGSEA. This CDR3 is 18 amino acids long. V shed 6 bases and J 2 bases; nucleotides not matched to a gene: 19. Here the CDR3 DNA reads TGCAGCGTAGCGAAGTTATCTAGCGGGAGTTTCCCTACCTACGAGCAGTACTTC. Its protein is CSVAKLSSGSFPTYEQYF.

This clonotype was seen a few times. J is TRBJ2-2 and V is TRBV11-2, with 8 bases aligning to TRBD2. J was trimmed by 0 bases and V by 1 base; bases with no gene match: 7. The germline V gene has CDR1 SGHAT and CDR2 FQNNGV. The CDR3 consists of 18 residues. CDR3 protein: CASSLVGLAGPNTGELFF. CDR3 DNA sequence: TGTGCCAGCAGCTTAGTTGGGCTAGCGGGCCCGAACACCGGGGAGCTGTTTTTT.

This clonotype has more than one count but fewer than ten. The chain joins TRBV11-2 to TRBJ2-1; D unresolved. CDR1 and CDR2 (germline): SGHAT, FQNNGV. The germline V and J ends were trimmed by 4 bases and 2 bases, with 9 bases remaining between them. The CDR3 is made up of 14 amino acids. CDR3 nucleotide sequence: TGTGCCAGCAGCTCGATATGGGCCTACAATGAGCAGTTCTTC. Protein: CASSSIWAYNEQFF.

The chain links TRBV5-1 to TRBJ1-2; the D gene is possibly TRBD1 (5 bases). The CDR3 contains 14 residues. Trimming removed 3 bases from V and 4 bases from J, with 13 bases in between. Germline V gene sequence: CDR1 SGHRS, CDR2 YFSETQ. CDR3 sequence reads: CASSSGPEVYGYTF. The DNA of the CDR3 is TGCGCCAGCAGCTCGGGGCCAGAAGTCTATGGCTACACCTTC.

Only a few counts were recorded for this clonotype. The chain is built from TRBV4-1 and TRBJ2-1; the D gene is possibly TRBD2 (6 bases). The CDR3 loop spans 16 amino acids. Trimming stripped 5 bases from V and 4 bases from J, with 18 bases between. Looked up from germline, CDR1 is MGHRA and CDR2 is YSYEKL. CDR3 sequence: CASSTSPTSRYNEQFF. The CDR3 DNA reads TGCGCCAGCAGCACCAGCCCAACTAGCCGGTACAATGAGCAGTTCTTC.

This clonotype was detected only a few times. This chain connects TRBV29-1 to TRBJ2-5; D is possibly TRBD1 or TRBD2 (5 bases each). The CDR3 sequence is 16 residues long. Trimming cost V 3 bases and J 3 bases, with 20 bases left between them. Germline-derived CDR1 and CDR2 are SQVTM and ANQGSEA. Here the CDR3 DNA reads TGCAGCGTTGATCCTAACCCCGGGACCAAGAAAGAGACCCAGTACTTC. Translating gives CSVDPNPGTKKETQYF.

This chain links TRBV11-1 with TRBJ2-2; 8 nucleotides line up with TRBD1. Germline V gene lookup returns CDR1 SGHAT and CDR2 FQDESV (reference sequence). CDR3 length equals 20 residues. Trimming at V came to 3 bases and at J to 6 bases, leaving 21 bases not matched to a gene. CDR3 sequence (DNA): TGTGCCAGCAGCTTCGATTTTGGACAGGGCCGAATTCGGTCCCCCGGGGAGCTGTTTTTT. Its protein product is CASSFDFGQGRIRSPGELFF.

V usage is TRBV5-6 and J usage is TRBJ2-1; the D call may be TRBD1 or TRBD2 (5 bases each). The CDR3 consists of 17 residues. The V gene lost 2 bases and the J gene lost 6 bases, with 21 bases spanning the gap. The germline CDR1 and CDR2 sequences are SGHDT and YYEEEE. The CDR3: CASSFWRGVSFGNEQFF. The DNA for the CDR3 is TGTGCCAGCAGCTTTTGGCGAGGGGTTTCTTTCGGCAATGAGCAGTTCTTC.